This entry is about one TCR beta chain. The sample belongs to a study of human thymus T cells. Profiled with immunoSEQ multiplex PCR; TCRdb holds only in-frame clones, not every one. The sample yields about 50,000 clones, approximately 95% seen once. The CDR3 is 14 residues long. Germline V gene lookup returns CDR1 SGHNT and CDR2 YYREEE (reference sequence). Trimming removed 2 bases at V and 2 bases at J, with 11 bases between. J is TRBJ2-7 and V is TRBV5-4; D is perhaps TRBD2 (5 bases). The sequencing input was blood. This sequence was found in a girl under three years old with a congenital heart defect but otherwise immunologically healthy. CDR3 region: CASSFEGRTYEQYF. DNA of the CDR3: TGTGCCAGCAGCTTTGAGGGCAGAACCTACGAGCAGTACTTC.